These T cell receptor beta chains were read from a single sample in a study of human T cells and chemical hapten exposure. TCRdb used MiXCR to reprocess the reads, holding one entry per CDR3 protein. Here the sample spans around 120,000 distinct CDR3 sequences, 8.5% to 9% being singletons. The sample consisted of whole blood. These receptors all stem from a human donor in good health. Some clones in this sample may be carry-over from other donors' samples. Each CDR3 is given with its conserved first and last residue. Each record gives: clone size, D gene, J gene, V gene, CDR3 length, CDR3 protein, CDR3 DNA. The D gene is left open where the match is weak. Size is omitted from some rows. Given values are once, few, many or a class for expanded clones.

>few|TRBD1|TRBJ2-7|TRBV11-1|17
CASSQALWGQGTYEQYF
TGTGCCAGCAGCCAAGCCCTCTGGGGACAGGGGACGTACGAGCAGTACTTC
>NA|NA|TRBJ2-7|TRBV11-1|14
CASSLVPGQYEQYF
TGTGCCAGCAGCTTAGTTCCGGGACAATACGAGCAGTACTTC
>NA|NA|TRBJ2-5|TRBV6-2/TRBV6-3|13
CASKNRAEETQYF
TGTGCCAGCAAAAACAGGGCGGAAGAGACCCAGTACTTC
>few|TRBD1|TRBJ2-2|TRBV7-9|16
CASSAPGQGRTGELFF
TGTGCCAGCAGCGCGCCGGGACAGGGAAGGACCGGGGAGCTGTTTTTT
>NA|NA|TRBJ1-3|TRBV25-1|16
CASSDLQAGAGNTIYF
TGTGCCAGCAGTGACCTCCAGGCTGGAGCTGGAAACACCATATATTTT
>many|NA|TRBJ1-3|TRBV10-3|17
CAISTGDTGGSGNTIYF
TGTGCCATCAGTACCGGGGATACAGGAGGCTCTGGAAACACCATATATTTT
>NA|TRBD2|TRBJ2-1|TRBV7-9|19
CASSPRLAGGPKSYNEQFF
TGTGCCAGCAGCCCCCGACTAGCGGGAGGGCCTAAGTCCTACAATGAGCAGTTCTTC
>few|TRBD2|TRBJ2-1|TRBV20-1|15
CSARDSASGTAGQFF
TGCAGTGCTAGAGATTCGGCCAGCGGGACCGCCGGGCAGTTCTTC
>many|NA|TRBJ1-4|TRBV10-2|13
CASSETHNEKLFF
TGCGCCAGCAGTGAGACTCATAATGAAAAACTGTTTTTT
>NA|TRBD2|TRBJ2-5|TRBV4-2|13
CASRVAGFETQYF
TGTGCCAGCAGGGTAGCGGGATTCGAGACCCAGTACTTC
>many|NA|TRBJ2-5|TRBV5-8|14
CASSRGQPQETQYF
TGTGCCAGCAGCCGAGGACAGCCCCAAGAGACCCAGTACTTC
>NA|TRBD1|TRBJ1-2|TRBV7-9|15
CASSAVAGGTYGYTF
TGTGCCAGCAGCGCAGTGGCAGGGGGCACCTATGGCTACACCTTC
>NA|TRBD2|TRBJ2-1|TRBV5-1|14
CASSLVSSGDEQFF
TGCGCCAGCAGCTTGGTTAGTAGCGGGGATGAGCAGTTCTTC
>NA|NA|TRBJ2-5|TRBV4-3|17
CASSQEGRRGFQETQYF
TGCGCCAGCAGCCAAGAGGGGCGGAGAGGTTTCCAAGAGACCCAGTACTTC
>many|NA|TRBJ2-7|TRBV18|13
CASSPPLLLEQYF
TGTGCCAGCTCACCACCTCTGCTGTTGGAGCAGTACTTC
>NA|NA|TRBJ2-7|TRBV7-9|15
CASSLSGGGNHEQYF
TGTGCCAGCAGCTTAAGTGGAGGAGGCAACCACGAGCAGTACTTC
>few|TRBD1|TRBJ2-7|TRBV2|14
CASSESGQGAEQYF
TGTGCCAGCAGTGAGAGCGGACAGGGAGCCGAGCAGTACTTC
>NA|NA|TRBJ1-2|TRBV4-3|16
CASSQDRGGTAYGYTF
TGCGCCAGCAGCCAAGATCGAGGAGGGACGGCTTATGGCTACACCTTC
>many|NA|TRBJ1-2|TRBV20-1|14
CSAGSGGGADGYTF
TGCAGTGCGGGCAGTGGAGGTGGAGCTGATGGCTACACCTTC
>many|TRBD1|TRBJ1-1|TRBV6-5|15
CASSYWQGANTEAFF
TGTGCCAGCAGTTATTGGCAGGGGGCGAACACTGAAGCTTTCTTT
>many|NA|TRBJ1-2|TRBV7-9|17
CASSRQATGPLNYGYTF
TGTGCCAGCAGCCGACAGGCGACCGGGCCCCTTAACTATGGCTACACCTTC
>many|TRBD1|TRBJ2-1|TRBV7-3|15
CASSPGTGNYNEQFF
TGTGCCAGCAGCCCCGGGACAGGAAACTACAATGAGCAGTTCTTC
>NA|TRBD2|TRBJ2-2|TRBV30|16
CAWSVQLAGGTGELFF
TGTGCCTGGAGTGTACAACTAGCGGGAGGCACCGGGGAGCTGTTTTTT
>few|NA|TRBJ2-7|TRBV20-1|14
CSARTGGEPYEQYF
TGCAGTGCGAGGACGGGCGGGGAGCCCTACGAGCAGTACTTC
>NA|NA|TRBJ1-2|TRBV29-1|16
CSVEAGVTKVGYGYTF
TGCAGCGTTGAAGCGGGGGTCACAAAGGTGGGCTATGGCTACACCTTC
>NA|TRBD2|TRBJ2-7|TRBV6-2/TRBV6-3|15
CASRPGLAGSYEQYF
TGTGCCAGCAGGCCTGGACTAGCGGGATCCTACGAGCAGTACTTC
>NA|NA|TRBJ1-6|TRBV4-3|16
CASSHRLRDGNSPLHF
TGCGCCAGCAGCCACAGGCTCCGGGACGGTAATTCACCCCTCCACTTT
>many|TRBD1|TRBJ2-7|TRBV18|13
CASSPTRGREQYF
TGTGCCAGCTCACCAACCAGGGGGCGCGAGCAGTACTTC
>few|NA|TRBJ1-4|TRBV20-1|13
CSAKPATNEKLFF
TGCAGTGCCAAGCCTGCAACTAATGAAAAACTGTTTTTT
>few|NA|TRBJ1-5|TRBV4-3|16
CASSPNRDGTYQPQHF
TGCGCCAGCAGCCCCAACCGGGACGGAACCTATCAGCCCCAGCATTTT
>many|TRBD2|TRBJ2-1|TRBV7-2|14
CASSTGLANNEQFF
TGTGCCAGCAGCACCGGACTAGCGAACAATGAGCAGTTCTTC